Presented here are 7 T cell receptor beta chains from one specimen sequenced in a study of T cell responses to AZD1222 COVID-19 vaccine. Assay used: immunoSEQ multiplex PCR; TCRdb lists only in-frame clones, some missing. The table shows 200,000 or so clones, with over 80% occurring only once. Sequences were derived from peripheral blood, sampled on day 0 of MenACWY control vaccination. All receptors derive from an adult in good health.

The chain uses TRBV6-6 and TRBJ1-2; D remains unclear. The V and J ends lost 4 bases and 1 base respectively, with 4 bases between them. There are 12 residues in the CDR3. Germline assignment: CDR1 MNHNY and CDR2 SVGAGI (reference sequence). The CDR3: CASSSLNYGYTF. In DNA form, the CDR3 reads TGTGCCAGCAGTTCACTTAACTATGGCTACACCTTC.

The chain carries TRBV11-2 and TRBJ1-6; D call uncertain. The germline V and J ends were trimmed by 1 base and 4 bases, with 11 bases remaining between them. This CDR3 is built from 16 residues. In germline, CDR1 is SGHAT, CDR2 FQNNGV. The CDR3 DNA is TGTGCCAGCAGCTTAGTAGGAAAGGTGTATAATTCACCCCTCCACTTT. As protein: CASSLVGKVYNSPLHF.

V and J are TRBV3-1 (or the pseudogene TRBV3-2) and TRBJ1-5, with D possibly matching TRBD1 (5 bases). The CDR3 is made up of 13 amino acids. From germline, CDR1 is LGHDT and CDR2 YNNKEL (reference sequence). V was shortened by 2 bases and J by 6 bases, with 8 bases between the two germline ends. The CDR3 region has the DNA TGTGCCAGCAGCCAACAGGGACCTCAGCCCCAGCATTTT. Translated, it gives CASSQQGPQPQHF.

The chain links TRBV10-1 to TRBJ1-4; possible D gene TRBD1, 5 bases. The germline V gene has CDR1 WNHNN and CDR2 SYGVQD (reference sequence). This CDR3 has 17 residues. Trimming removed 7 bases at V and 0 bases at J, with 18 bases between. The CDR3 DNA sequence: TGCGCCAGCAACCCCCCAGGGTGTTTTGCAACTAATGAAAAACTGTTTTTT. Protein: CASNPPGCFATNEKLFF.

The gene calls are TRBV11-1 and TRBJ2-3; D is uncertain. This CDR3 comprises 13 residues. V lost 4 bases and J 5 bases, leaving 10 bases between the germline ends. The germline V gene encodes CDR1 SGHAT and CDR2 FQDESV (reference sequence). In DNA form, the CDR3 reads TGTGCCAGCAGCTCGAAGTGGGGAGATACGCAGTATTTT. This gives the protein CASSSKWGDTQYF.

V and J are TRBV11-1 and TRBJ2-1, with 11 nucleotides matching TRBD2. Germline V gives CDR1 SGHAT, CDR2 FQDESV (reference sequence). V gave up 5 bases and J gave up 9 bases; unmatched junction bases: 6. The CDR3 totals 14 residues. The CDR3: CASSLSGGVGEQFF. CDR3 nucleotides: TGTGCCAGCAGCCTTAGCGGGGGGGTAGGTGAGCAGTTCTTC.

The chain carries TRBV6-6 and TRBJ1-1; weak D call: TRBD1 (6 bases). V was trimmed by 11 bases and J by 0 bases, leaving 22 bases between them. This CDR3 spans 16 amino acids. From germline, CDR1 is MNHNY and CDR2 SVGAGI (reference sequence). The CDR3 region is CAVQGSGSLMNTEAFF. DNA of the CDR3: TGTGCCGTTCAGGGGTCCGGTAGCCTCATGAACACTGAAGCTTTCTTT.